Each of the 17 T cell receptor beta chains below was sequenced from the same sample in a study of human T cells and chemical hapten exposure. Sample time point: patch test 3, about 24 weeks after DPC sensitization. Treatment denoted: therapeutic diphenylcyclopropenone sensitization with weekly scalp DPC. Via MiXCR, TCRdb re-called the RACE reads, giving one row per CDR3 protein. The sample includes about 90,000 distinct CDR3 sequences, roughly 10% of them seen just once. Sequences were derived from whole blood, sampled in connection with sensitization to the hapten diphenylcyclopropenone (DPC). These receptors were taken from a woman aged 30 to 39 with alopecia areata. Some clones in this sample may be carry-over from other donors' samples.

The gene calls are TRBV28 and TRBJ1-1; D not certain. V lost 10 bases and J 0 bases, leaving 9 bases between the germline ends. This CDR3 is 12 amino acids long. CDR1 and CDR2 from the germline V gene are MDHEN and SYDVKM. CDR3 residues: CATGAMNTEAFF. The DNA of the CDR3 is TGTGCCACTGGAGCCATGAACACTGAAGCTTTCTTT.

This clonotype was seen at least ten times. CDR3 region: CASSPSLGGLVTEAFF. The CDR3 coding sequence is TGTGCCAGCAGCCCCTCGCTGGGGGGCTTAGTCACTGAAGCTTTCTTT. The chain employs TRBV7-2 and TRBJ1-1; possibly TRBD1 for D (6 bases). CDR1 and CDR2 (germline): SGHTA, FQGNSA. This CDR3 spans 16 amino acids. The V and J ends lost 5 bases and 4 bases respectively, with 20 bases between them. Full variable domain (missing parts from reference TRBV7-2 and TRBJ1-1): GAGVSQSPSNKVTEKGKDVELRCDPISGHTALYWYRQSLGQGLEFLIYFQGNSAPDKSGLPSDRFSAERTGGSVSTLTIQRTQQEDSAVYLCASSPSLGGLVTEAFFGQGTRLTVV.

This clonotype was recorded at least ten times. V gene TRBV15 combines with J gene TRBJ1-2, with unresolved D. The CDR3 runs 14 residues. V gave up 0 bases and J gave up 2 bases, with 7 bases separating them. CDR1 LNHNV and CDR2 YYDKDF come from the germline V gene (reference sequence). The chain's CDR3 is CATSRDPINYGYTF. The CDR3 region has the DNA TGTGCCACCAGCAGAGACCCCATAAACTATGGCTACACCTTC.

This clonotype has a count of ten or more. The gene calls are TRBV20-1 and TRBJ2-1, with TRBD1 matching 11 bases. Losses at the gene ends were 0 bases for V and 5 bases for J; bases not matched to a gene: 12. CDR1 and CDR2 (germline): DFQATT, SNEGSKA (reference sequence). The CDR3 consists of 18 residues. The CDR3 protein is CSAREGTGGLSQNNEQFF. For the CDR3, the DNA is TGCAGTGCTAGAGAGGGGACAGGGGGTTTATCTCAAAACAATGAGCAGTTCTTC.

The rearrangement joins TRBV28 to TRBJ1-3; D is possibly TRBD1 (6 bases). This CDR3 spans 15 amino acids. Per the germline V gene, CDR1 is MDHEN and CDR2 is SYDVKM. V dropped 6 bases and J dropped 3 bases, with 15 bases sitting between them. CDR3 coding DNA: TGTGCCAGCAGCCCCCCCGAGGGACATGGAAACACCATATATTTT. Amino acid sequence: CASSPPEGHGNTIYF. The complete variable domain, with remaining parts taken from reference TRBV28 and TRBJ1-3, reads DVKVTQSSRYLVKRTGEKVFLECVQDMDHENMFWYRQDPGLGLRLIYFSYDVKMKEKGDIPEGYSVSREKKERFSLILESASTNQTSMYLCASSPPEGHGNTIYFGEGSWLTVV.

The V and J genes are TRBV3-1 and TRBJ2-1; 11 nucleotides line up with TRBD1. Germline V gene lookup returns CDR1 LGHDT and CDR2 YNNKEL (reference sequence). There are 15 residues in the CDR3. V shed 0 bases and J 7 bases; nucleotides not matched to a gene: 2. CDR3 loop: CASSQDGTGGNEQFF. The CDR3 DNA follows: TGTGCCAGCAGCCAAGATGGGACAGGGGGGAATGAGCAGTTCTTC.

At least ten counts were recorded for this clonotype. The J gene is TRBJ2-5, the V gene TRBV7-6; D is unclear. CDR1 and CDR2 from the germline V gene are SGHVS and FNYEAQ. Trimming removed 1 base at V and 4 bases at J, with 7 bases between. The CDR3 is 13 amino acids. The CDR3: CASSLGPRETQYF. In DNA, the CDR3 is TGTGCCAGCAGCTTAGGGCCTAGAGAGACCCAGTACTTC.

This clonotype was seen only a few times. The chain joins TRBV4-2 to TRBJ2-1; TRBD2 matches 13 bases. Looked up from germline, CDR1 is LGHNA and CDR2 is YNFKEQ. The ends lost 0 bases at V and 4 bases at J; junction bases unmatched: 12. The CDR3 length is 20 residues. The CDR3 coding sequence is TGTGCCAGCAGCCAAGATCTGGGACTAGCGGGGAGTCGTCTATACAATGAGCAGTTCTTC. Translation gives CASSQDLGLAGSRLYNEQFF.

This rearrangement joins TRBV29-1 to TRBJ1-1, with TRBD1 as a possible D gene (5 bases). V gave up 0 bases and J gave up 1 base, with 27 bases separating them. This CDR3 comprises 20 residues. Germline V gives CDR1 SQVTM, CDR2 ANQGSEA. In nucleotides, the CDR3 is TGCAGCGTTGAAGATATCGGTTTAGGATTGACAGACCTTCCGAACACTGAAGCTTTCTTT. Translation gives CSVEDIGLGLTDLPNTEAFF.

This clonotype was seen a handful of times. This chain connects TRBV6-4 to TRBJ1-4; no definite D call. The germline V and J ends were trimmed by 2 bases and 8 bases, with 6 bases remaining between them. The CDR3 sequence is 12 residues long. The germline gives CDR1 MRHNA, CDR2 SNTAGT. The CDR3 protein is CASSDGSEKLFF. The DNA for the CDR3 is TGTGCCAGCAGTGACGGGTCAGAAAAACTGTTTTTT.

There are many counts of this clonotype. The rearrangement links TRBV10-3 to TRBJ1-2; 10 positions agree with TRBD1. Germline values: CDR1 ENHRY, CDR2 SYGVKD. The CDR3 is 15 amino acids. J lost 7 bases, V lost 3 bases, and 8 bases had no gene match. The CDR3 region is CAISEVGQGGTGYTF. Here the CDR3 DNA reads TGTGCCATCAGTGAAGTAGGACAGGGGGGAACTGGCTACACCTTC.

The V call is TRBV9, the J call TRBJ2-1; D unclear. The germline V gene has CDR1 SGDLS and CDR2 YYNGEE. This CDR3 region has 16 residues. Trimming removed 3 bases at V and 1 base at J, with 14 bases between. CDR3 sequence reads: CASSELNRASYNEQFF. CDR3 nucleotide sequence: TGTGCCAGCAGCGAATTGAACCGGGCATCCTACAATGAGCAGTTCTTC.

This chain links TRBV29-1 with TRBJ2-5, with 13 bases fitting TRBD2. J lost 5 bases, V lost 2 bases, and 8 bases had no gene match. The CDR3 contains 16 residues. CDR1 and CDR2 (germline): SQVTM, ANQGSEA. This CDR3 reads CSVELTSGGLRETQYF. CDR3 nucleotide sequence: TGCAGCGTTGAACTGACTAGCGGGGGGTTACGTGAGACCCAGTACTTC.

The chain links TRBV29-1 to TRBJ2-3; 7 nucleotides agree with TRBD1. CDR1 is SQVTM and CDR2 is ANQGSEA in the germline V gene. CDR3 size: 11 residues. The CDR3 DNA reads TGCAGTTCCAGACAGGGTGGTACGCAGTATTTT. Encoded protein: CSSRQGGTQYF.

The sample holds a few counts of this clonotype. The V and J genes are TRBV7-9 and TRBJ2-4; D is ambiguous. Trimming removed 1 base at V and 16 bases at J, with 14 bases between. The CDR3 consists of 12 residues. CDR1 and CDR2 from the germline V gene are SEHNR and FQNEAQ (reference sequence). The CDR3 loop is CASSLDRVLLYF. The CDR3 bases are TGTGCCAGCAGCTTAGATCGCGTCCTGTTATACTTC.

This clonotype was seen ten or more times. The genes are TRBV10-2 and TRBJ1-5; D possibly corresponds to TRBD1 (6 bases). V dropped 7 bases and J dropped 4 bases, with 14 bases sitting between them. This CDR3 has 14 amino acids. Germline V gives CDR1 WSHSY, CDR2 SAAADI. CDR3 sequence (DNA): TGCGCCAGCAAACCAGGGGTTGGAAATCAGCCCCAGCATTTT. This encodes CASKPGVGNQPQHF.

This clonotype was picked up many times. The V and J genes are TRBV7-8 and TRBJ1-2; TRBD1 might be the D (5 bases). The CDR3 is 15 amino acids. The germline CDR1 and CDR2 sequences are SGHVS and FQNEAQ. Deletions cut 5 bases from V and 4 bases from J, with 17 bases between. CDR3 coding DNA: TGTGCCAGCAGCCAGATGGGGCAGGGTATCTATGGCTACACCTTC. It translates to CASSQMGQGIYGYTF.